Here is one T cell receptor beta chain with its context. Its antigen is still unknown. Different DNA sequences within this sample yield the same CDR3. The data were produced by immunoSEQ multiplex PCR, yet TCRdb's version contains in-frame clones alone and is incomplete. Of about 2.4 million clones listed, over 85% are singletons. Study donors comprised healthy, HIV-negative adults devoid of recent acute infection or vaccination. Naive CD45RA+ and memory CD45RA-negative subsets were split from CD4+ cells. The data were obtained in a study of shared clonotypes between healthy human individuals. Whole-study context: Researchers assigned three CD4 naive, three CD4 memory, two CD8 naive and one CD8 memory plate to each donor. Study conclusions and caveats: Larger estimated richness was generally recorded for naive subsets relative to memory subsets.

The CDR3 sequence is 14 residues long. Per germline, CDR1 SGHRS and CDR2 YFSETQ. V was clipped by 4 bases and J by 2 bases, with 10 bases between them. The sequence came from a man younger than 35 in good health. Some clones in this sample may be carry-over from other donors' samples. The chain joins TRBV5-1 to TRBJ2-1, with D perhaps TRBD1 or TRBD2 (6 bases each). Sequenced input: naive CD4+ T cells from PBMCs. Subset reported: CD45RA+ positively selected. The CDR3 sequence is CASSEGGTYNEQFF. For the CDR3, the DNA is TGCGCCAGCAGCGAGGGGGGCACCTACAATGAGCAGTTCTTC.